The source of this TCR beta chain is a study of monozygotic twins with inflammatory bowel disease. Regarding the study as a whole: Twins with IBD had fewer clonotypes in common with others than healthy twins, particularly during disease activity.

Investigators extracted total RNA from whole blood and did not sort T cells. Two nested PCRs, run for around 15 and 10 cycles, were applied to TCRalpha and TCRbeta cDNA. TCRdb reprocessed the 5' RACE reads, keeping one entry per CDR3 protein, no DNA. This listing includes 400,000 to 500,000 distinct CDR3 sequences. About this clonotype itself: Antigen: not known.

The sequenced sample was blood. The TCR originated in a human donor with ulcerative colitis or Crohn's disease, or a healthy co-twin of an affected twin (not recorded which).

CDR3 in amino acids: CASSLLGQGMPYEQYF. The rearrangement uses TRBV5-6 and TRBJ2-7; TCRdb selects TRBD1, and the lack of DNA leaves this call unchecked. Germline V CDR1 and CDR2: SGHDT, YYEEEE. This CDR3 comprises 16 residues. Combining the CDR3 with reference TRBV5-6 and TRBJ2-7 gives the whole variable domain DAGVTQSPTHLIKTRGQQVTLRCSPKSGHDTVSWYQQALGQGPQFIFQYYEEEERQRGNFPDRFSGHQFPNYSSELNVNALLLGDSALYLCASSLLGQGMPYEQYFGPGTRLTVT.